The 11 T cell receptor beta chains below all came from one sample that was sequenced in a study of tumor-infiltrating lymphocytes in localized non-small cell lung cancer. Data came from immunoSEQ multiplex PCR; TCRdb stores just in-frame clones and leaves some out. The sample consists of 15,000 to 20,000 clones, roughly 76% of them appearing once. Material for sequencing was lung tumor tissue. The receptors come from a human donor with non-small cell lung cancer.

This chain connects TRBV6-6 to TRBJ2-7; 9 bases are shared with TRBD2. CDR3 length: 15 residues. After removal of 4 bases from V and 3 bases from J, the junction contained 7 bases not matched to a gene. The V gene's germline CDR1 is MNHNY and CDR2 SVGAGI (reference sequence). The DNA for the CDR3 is TGTGCCAGCAGTTCTAATAGCGGGGGCCGCTACGAGCAGTACTTC. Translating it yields CASSSNSGGRYEQYF.

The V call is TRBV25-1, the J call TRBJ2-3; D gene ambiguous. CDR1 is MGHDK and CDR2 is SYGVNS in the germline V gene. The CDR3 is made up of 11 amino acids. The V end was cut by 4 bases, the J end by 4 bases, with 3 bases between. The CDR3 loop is CASSGPDTQYF. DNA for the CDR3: TGTGCCAGCAGTGGTCCAGATACGCAGTATTTT.

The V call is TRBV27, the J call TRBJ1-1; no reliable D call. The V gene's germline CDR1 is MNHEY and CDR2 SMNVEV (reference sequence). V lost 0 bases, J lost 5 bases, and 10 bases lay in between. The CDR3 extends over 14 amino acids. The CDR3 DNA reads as TGTGCCAGCAGTTTATCGGGGATCGAGACTGAAGCTTTCTTT. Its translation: CASSLSGIETEAFF.

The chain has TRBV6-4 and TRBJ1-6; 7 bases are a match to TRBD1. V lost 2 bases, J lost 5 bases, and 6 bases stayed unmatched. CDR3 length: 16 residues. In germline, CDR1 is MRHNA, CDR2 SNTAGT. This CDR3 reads CASSDTYRGNNSPLHF. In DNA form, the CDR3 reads TGTGCCAGCAGTGACACATACAGGGGCAATAATTCACCCCTCCACTTT.

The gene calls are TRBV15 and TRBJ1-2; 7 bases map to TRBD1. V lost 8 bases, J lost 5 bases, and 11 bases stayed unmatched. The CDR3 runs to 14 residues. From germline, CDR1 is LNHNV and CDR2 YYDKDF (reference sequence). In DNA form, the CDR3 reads TGTGCCACCGGTCCGGGACAGAACATTTATGGCTACACCTTC. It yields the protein CATGPGQNIYGYTF.

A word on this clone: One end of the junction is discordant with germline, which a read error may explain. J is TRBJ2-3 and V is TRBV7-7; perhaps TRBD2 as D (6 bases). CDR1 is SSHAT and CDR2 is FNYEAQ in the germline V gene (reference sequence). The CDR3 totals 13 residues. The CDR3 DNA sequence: TGTGCTAGCAGCTTAGCGGTGGAGGATACGCAGTATTTT. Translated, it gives CASSLAVEDTQYF.

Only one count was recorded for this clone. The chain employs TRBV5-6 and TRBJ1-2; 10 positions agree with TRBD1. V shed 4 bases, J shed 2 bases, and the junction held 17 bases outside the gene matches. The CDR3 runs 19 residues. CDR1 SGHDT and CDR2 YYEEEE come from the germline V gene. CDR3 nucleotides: TGTGCCAGCAGCCCCCCCCGATTCAGGACAGGGGGGATCAACTATGGCTACACCTTC. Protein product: CASSPPRFRTGGINYGYTF. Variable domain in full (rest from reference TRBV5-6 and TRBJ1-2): DAGVTQSPTHLIKTRGQQVTLRCSPKSGHDTVSWYQQALGQGPQFIFQYYEEEERQRGNFPDRFSGHQFPNYSSELNVNALLLGDSALYLCASSPPRFRTGGINYGYTFGSGTRLTVV.

The CDR3 nucleotides are TGTGCCAGTAGTATAGGTCCGGGAAGGTTCCCTGAAGCTTTCTTT. Amino acid sequence: CASSIGPGRFPEAFF. This chain connects TRBV19 to TRBJ1-1; unclear D gene. This CDR3 contains 15 residues. Germline CDR1 and CDR2: LNHDA and SQIVND (reference sequence). V dropped 1 base and J dropped 6 bases, with 15 bases sitting between them.

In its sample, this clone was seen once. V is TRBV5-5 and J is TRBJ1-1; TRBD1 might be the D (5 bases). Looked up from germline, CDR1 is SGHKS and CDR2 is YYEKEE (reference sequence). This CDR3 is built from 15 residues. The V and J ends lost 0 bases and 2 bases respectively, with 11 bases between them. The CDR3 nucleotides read TGTGCCAGCAGCTTGGTCCCAGGGAGAAACACTGAAGCTTTCTTT. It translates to CASSLVPGRNTEAFF.

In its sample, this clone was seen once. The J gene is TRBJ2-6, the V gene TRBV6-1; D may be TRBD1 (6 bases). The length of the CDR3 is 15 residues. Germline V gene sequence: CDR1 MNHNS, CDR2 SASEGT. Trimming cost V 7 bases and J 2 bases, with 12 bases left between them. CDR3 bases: TGTGCCAGCAAGGATAACAGGGCTGGGGCCAACGTCCTGACTTTC. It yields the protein CASKDNRAGANVLTF.

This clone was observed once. CDR3 residues: CASSTNRGSSTDTQYF. The CDR3 bases are TGTGCCAGTAGTACTAACAGGGGATCTAGCACAGATACGCAGTATTTT. The chain uses TRBV19 and TRBJ2-3; 7 bases align to TRBD1. The CDR3 contains 16 residues. With 4 bases clipped from V and 0 bases from J, the junction kept 7 bases outside the gene matches. CDR1 and CDR2 from the germline V gene are LNHDA and SQIVND (reference sequence).